This T cell receptor (beta chain) was sequenced during a study of T-cell memory formation after mild COVID-19 (dated by TCRdb to 2020 to 2022). Background for the entire study: TCR sequence clusters from the two donors were found to be largely donor specific. T-cell clones expanding and contracting after mild COVID-19 in a couple of donors were tracked by longitudinal TCRalpha and TCRbeta repertoire sequencing. The cohort was made up of two young adult volunteers, one female and one male, who were previously healthy. Points the paper makes about the study in general: Contracting CD4+ clones were located mainly in the CM and EM memory subsets, whereas CD8+ clones were found to be enriched in EMRA. Some responding clones were detected in pre-infection memory, which suggested that pre-existing cross-reactive memory T cells had joined the SARS-CoV-2 response. Only two mild cases were covered by the study, and larger cohorts that include severe cases with pre-infection samples were considered necessary. The second-wave clones that peaked on day 37 were not confirmed to be SARS-CoV-2 specific. Clones that contracted from day 15 to 85 showed balanced CD4/CD8 phenotypes, whereas a second wave of clones that expanded from day 15 to 37 leaned towards CD4+.

Sequenced on an Illumina NovaSeq 6000. TCRalpha and TCRbeta cDNA libraries were constructed by 5'RACE with constant-segment primers, with sample barcodes and unique molecular identifiers being introduced. RNA was extracted from every sample with Trizol reagent. Library amplification was performed in two PCR steps, and a second sample barcode and Illumina TruSeq adapters were introduced in the second step. The libraries were sequenced on an Illumina NovaSeq using 2 x 150 bp paired-end reads. In the source study's methods: Demultiplexing of reads and collapsing into UMI-guided consensus sequences were performed with migec v1.2.7. Using mixcr v2.1.11, UMI consensuses were aligned to TRA and TRB V and J templates and then assembled into clonotypes. Expanded or contracted clonotypes were those called significant by both edgeR and NoisET, with noise models trained on biological replicates. For edgeR calls, the thresholds were a false discovery rate-adjusted p below 0.01 and a log2 fold-change of 1. As an exploratory analysis of dynamics, max-normalized trajectories of the 1000 most abundant clonotypes were examined with PCA combined with hierarchical clustering. Separately sequenced CD4+ and CD8+ repertoires were used to assign the CD4 or CD8 phenotype of responding clones. TCRdb ran its own pipeline on the public reads, namely fastp trimming at Q25 and MiXCR clone calling, and kept in-frame beta chains. Every CDR3 protein is listed once, alongside the most common genes and DNA of its rows. Here the V and J calls rest on TCRdb's processing, not on the authors' analysis. For this sample the table gives 560,000 or so distinct CDR3 sequences, of which about 18% were detected only once. The biggest ten clones account for less than 10% of the sample.

Reading the germline V gene gives CDR1 MGHRA and CDR2 YSYEKL. There are 18 amino acids in the CDR3, from cysteine to phenylalanine inclusive. The retained sequence is limited to the CDR3, 54 bases, with the frame set at the first base. Relative to germline, V is missing 5 bases and J is missing 4 bases, with 18 bases of the junction outside any gene match. Ficoll-Paque density gradient centrifugation was used to isolate PBMCs. To note about this clonotype: This clone's antigen is unknown. No base quality information exists; no much larger clone differs at one position.

This receptor was identified in an adult woman who had mild COVID-19 (a few samples of this study predate the infection). The sample titles of this study are shuffled in the database, so cell type and time point are left out; the donor was told from shared clones. Sequencing used PBMCs or a T cell subset sorted from them (not recorded which). This receptor chain uses TRBV4-1 and TRBJ2-5; TRBD1 fits 8 bases in the junction. This receptor carries the CDR3 CASSSTWAGQAVGETQYF. At the DNA level, the sequence is TGCGCCAGCAGCTCCACCTGGGCGGGACAGGCCGTGGGAGAGACCCAGTACTTC.